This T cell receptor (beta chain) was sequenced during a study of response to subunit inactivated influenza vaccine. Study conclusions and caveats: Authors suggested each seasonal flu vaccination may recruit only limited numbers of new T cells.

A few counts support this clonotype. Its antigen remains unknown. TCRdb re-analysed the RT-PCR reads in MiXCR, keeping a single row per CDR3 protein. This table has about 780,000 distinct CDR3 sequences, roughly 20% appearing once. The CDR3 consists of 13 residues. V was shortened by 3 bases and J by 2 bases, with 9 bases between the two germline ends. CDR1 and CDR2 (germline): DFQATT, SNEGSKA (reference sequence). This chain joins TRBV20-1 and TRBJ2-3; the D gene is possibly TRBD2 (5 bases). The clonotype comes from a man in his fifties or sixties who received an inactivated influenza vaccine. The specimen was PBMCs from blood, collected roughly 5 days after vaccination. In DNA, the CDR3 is TGCAGTGCTAGTAGCGTATTCACAGATACGCAGTATTTT. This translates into CSASSVFTDTQYF.